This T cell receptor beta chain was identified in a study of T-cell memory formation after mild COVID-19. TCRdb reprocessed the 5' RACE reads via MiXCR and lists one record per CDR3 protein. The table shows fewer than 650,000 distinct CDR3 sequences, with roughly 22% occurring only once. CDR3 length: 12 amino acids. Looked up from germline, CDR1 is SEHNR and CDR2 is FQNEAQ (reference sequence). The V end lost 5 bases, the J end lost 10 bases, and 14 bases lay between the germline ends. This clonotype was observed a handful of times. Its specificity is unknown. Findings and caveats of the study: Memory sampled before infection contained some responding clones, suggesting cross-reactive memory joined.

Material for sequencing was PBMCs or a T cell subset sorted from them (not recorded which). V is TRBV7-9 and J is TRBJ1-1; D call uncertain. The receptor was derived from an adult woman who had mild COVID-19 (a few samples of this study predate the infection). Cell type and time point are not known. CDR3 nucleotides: TGTGCCAGCAGCCAAGGCGAATGGAGAGCTTTCTTT. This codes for CASSQGEWRAFF. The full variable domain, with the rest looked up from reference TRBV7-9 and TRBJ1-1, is DTGVSQNPRHKITKRGQNVTFRCDPISEHNRLYWYRQTLGQGPEFLTYFQNEAQLEKSRLLSDRFSAERPKGSFSTLEIQRTEQGDSAMYLCASSQGEWRAFFGQGTRLTVV.